What follows are 27 T cell receptor beta chains derived from one specimen sequenced in a study of blood T cell repertoires in COVID-19. TCRdb's table, derived via immunoSEQ multiplex PCR, lists solely in-frame clones and lacks some. There are about 180,000 clones in the sample; 75% to 85% occur only once, and less than 2% lies in the top ten. The sample was peripheral blood. The receptors were gathered from a human donor in a cohort sampled during active COVID-19.

The genes are TRBV21-1 and TRBJ2-1; TRBD2 is the table's D call and was not checked against the DNA. TRBV21-1 is labeled a pseudogene. The CDR3 length is 16 residues. CDR3 region: CASSKGGLLAPNEQFF. The CDR3 DNA reads as TGTGCCAGCAGCAAAGGGGGCCTACTAGCGCCCAATGAGCAGTTCTTC.

The J gene is TRBJ1-5, the V gene TRBV7-9; 11 bases fit TRBD1. There are 16 residues in the CDR3. Germline V gene lookup returns CDR1 SEHNR and CDR2 FQNEAQ (reference sequence). Germline trimming cut 6 bases from V and 3 bases from J; bases unmatched to any gene: 7. DNA of the CDR3: TGTGCCAGCAGTTCCGGGACAGGGGGGAACAATCAGCCCCAGCATTTT. Translated, it gives CASSSGTGGNNQPQHF.

The rearrangement joins TRBV28 to TRBJ2-1; 8 bases are shared with TRBD2. CDR1 and CDR2 (germline): MDHEN, SYDVKM. The CDR3 length is 15 residues. With 6 bases clipped from V and 10 bases from J, the junction kept 14 bases outside the gene matches. The DNA for the CDR3 is TGTGCCAGCAGCTCCAAGCGGGGGTACCTGGGGGAGCAGTTCTTC. Its translation is CASSSKRGYLGEQFF.

The chain employs TRBV12-3 or TRBV12-4 and TRBJ2-7; D is perhaps TRBD1 (6 bases). V was pared by 6 bases and J by 4 bases, with 10 bases between. This CDR3 has 12 residues. The CDR3 DNA follows: TGTGCCAGCAGCTCAACAGGGTACGAGCAGTACTTC. Translation gives CASSSTGYEQYF.

The chain combines TRBV7-9 with TRBJ2-2, with D maybe TRBD2 (5 bases). Trimming took off 6 bases at V and 1 base at J, with 9 bases between the two ends. Germline V gives CDR1 SEHNR, CDR2 FQNEAQ (reference sequence). There are 14 residues in the CDR3. CDR3 DNA sequence: TGTGCCAGCAGAGAGGGAGAGAACACCGGGGAGCTGTTTTTT. Its protein product is CASREGENTGELFF.

The genes are TRBV28 and TRBJ1-4; D is perhaps TRBD1 (5 bases). Deletions cut 7 bases from V and 8 bases from J, with 20 bases between. The CDR3 has 15 residues. The germline V gene encodes CDR1 MDHEN and CDR2 SYDVKM. The CDR3 region has the DNA TGTGCCAGCACCCCCGCCAGGGACTTGATAGAAAAACTGTTTTTT. This translates into CASTPARDLIEKLFF.

This chain joins TRBV11-3 and TRBJ1-1, with D unresolved. V lost 5 bases and J lost 7, with 11 bases in between. The CDR3 spans 12 residues. Germline CDR1 and CDR2: SGHNT and YENEEA. This chain's CDR3 is CASSQAGSEAFF. The CDR3 DNA reads TGTGCCAGCAGCCAGGCTGGAAGTGAAGCTTTCTTT. Full variable domain (remainder filled in from reference TRBV11-3 and TRBJ1-1): EAGVVQSPRYKIIEKKQPVAFWCNPISGHNTLYWYLQNLGQGPELLIRYENEEAVDDSQLPKDRFSAERLKGVDSTLKIQPAELGDSAVYLCASSQAGSEAFFGQGTRLTVV.

The J gene is TRBJ2-7, the V gene TRBV10-1, with D hard to call. CDR1 and CDR2 from the germline V gene are WNHNN and SYGVQD (reference sequence). V gave up 9 bases and J gave up 1 base, with 10 bases separating them. The CDR3 runs 12 residues. The CDR3 DNA follows: TGCGCCAGGTACCGTGAGTCCTACGAGCAGTACTTC. This translates into CARYRESYEQYF.

The chain links TRBV6-5 to TRBJ2-7, with 7 bases that match TRBD1. The germline gives CDR1 MNHEY, CDR2 SVGAGI. CDR3 size: 13 residues. The V gene end was trimmed by 4 bases and the J gene end by 6 bases; junction bases not matched to a gene: 6. The DNA for the CDR3 is TGTGCCAGCAGTTCTTCAGGACAGGCCGAGCAGTACTTC. It codes for CASSSSGQAEQYF.

This chain joins TRBV6-5 and TRBJ2-7; D possibly corresponds to TRBD1 (6 bases). V was cut by 6 bases and J by 2 bases, with 17 bases left in between. The CDR3 totals 15 residues. Per germline, CDR1 MNHEY and CDR2 SVGAGI. In DNA, the CDR3 is TGTGCCAGCAGCTTGACGGGACACACCGCCTACGAGCAGTACTTC. Translated, it gives CASSLTGHTAYEQYF.

The rearrangement links TRBV4-3 to TRBJ1-1; D remains ambiguous. V lost 1 base to trimming and J lost 8 bases, with 8 bases between them. The CDR3 runs 12 residues. Germline V gene data show CDR1 as LGHNA and CDR2 as YSLEER. In DNA, the CDR3 is TGCGCCAGCAGCCAAGCGGCGGGGGAAGCTTTCTTT. Translating gives CASSQAAGEAFF.

The chain's CDR3 is CASGTSNDNEQFF. CDR3 DNA: TGTGCCAGCGGGACTAGCAACGACAATGAGCAGTTCTTC. This chain links TRBV6-6 with TRBJ2-1; 9 bases are a match to TRBD2. CDR1 is MNHNY and CDR2 is SVGAGI in the germline V gene (reference sequence). This CDR3 has 13 amino acids. V trimming: 8 bases; J trimming: 5 bases; junction bases outside the gene matches: 4.

This clone was observed a few times. J is TRBJ1-5 and V is TRBV2; no firm D call. V was trimmed by 1 base and J by 7 bases, leaving 5 bases between them. This CDR3 is built from 12 residues. Germline V CDR1 and CDR2: SNHLY, FYNNEI. The CDR3 sequence is CASSEGRQPQHF. The DNA of the CDR3 is TGTGCCAGCAGTGAAGGGCGGCAGCCCCAGCATTTT.

This clone was seen only a few times. The J gene is TRBJ1-4, the V gene TRBV7-2; TRBD1 might be the D (5 bases). Germline V lookup: CDR1 SGHTA, CDR2 FQGNSA. This CDR3 is 15 amino acids long. Trimming shortened V by 0 bases and J by 8 bases, and 13 bases separated the two germline ends. CDR3 region: CASSLAGGVGEKLFF. The CDR3, as DNA: TGTGCCAGCAGCTTAGCGGGAGGGGTAGGAGAAAAACTGTTTTTT.

This clone appeared a single time. The chain carries TRBV9 and TRBJ1-6; D not certain. Trimming cost V 3 bases and J 2 bases, with 9 bases left between them. From germline, CDR1 is SGDLS and CDR2 YYNGEE. The CDR3 covers 15 residues. CDR3 DNA: TGTGCCAGCAGCGCGACGGGTACCTATAATTCACCCCTCCACTTT. Encoded protein: CASSATGTYNSPLHF. Drawing the rest from reference TRBV9 and TRBJ1-6, the complete variable domain is DSGVTQTPKHLITATGQRVTLRCSPRSGDLSVYWYQQSLDQGLQFLIQYYNGEERAKGNILERFSAQQFPDLHSELNLSSLELGDSALYFCASSATGTYNSPLHFGNGTRLTVT.

The V call is TRBV2, the J call TRBJ2-7, with 7 nucleotides matching TRBD1. Germline CDR1 is SNHLY and CDR2 is FYNNEI. Trimming cost V 6 bases and J 3 bases; bases outside gene matches: 8. The CDR3 runs to 14 residues. DNA of the CDR3: TGTGCCAGCAGGGTTGGACAGGTCTTCTACGAGCAGTACTTC. Residues: CASRVGQVFYEQYF.

This chain connects TRBV6-6 to TRBJ2-7; 7 bases map to TRBD1. Germline CDR1 reads MNHNY; CDR2 reads SVGAGI (reference sequence). V was pared by 6 bases and J by 6 bases, with 11 bases of the junction left unmatched. The CDR3 consists of 14 residues. In DNA, the CDR3 is TGTGCCAGCAGGAATCCAGACAGGGTTGGCGAGCAGTACTTC. Amino acid sequence: CASRNPDRVGEQYF.

The V call is TRBV7-3, the J call TRBJ2-7; D possibly corresponds to TRBD1 (6 bases). Trimming left V 4 bases short and J 0 bases short, with 7 bases between. This CDR3 is 13 amino acids long. Looked up from germline, CDR1 is SGHTA and CDR2 is FQGTGA. Here the CDR3 reads CASSSDSSYEQYF. The CDR3 bases are TGTGCCAGCAGCTCGGACAGCTCCTACGAGCAGTACTTC.

This clone was recorded only once. The chain recombines TRBV6-1 with TRBJ2-7, with 10 bases fitting TRBD1. V was pared by 2 bases and J by 0 bases, with 1 base of the junction left unmatched. Germline V gene data show CDR1 as MNHNS and CDR2 as SASEGT. The CDR3 consists of 15 residues. DNA for the CDR3: TGTGCCAGCAGTGAACGGACAGGGGGCTCCTACGAGCAGTACTTC. Protein product: CASSERTGGSYEQYF.

The CDR3 here is CASSTSGRANEQYF. The CDR3 DNA follows: TGTGCCAGCAGCACTAGCGGGAGGGCCAACGAGCAGTACTTC. This chain uses TRBV6-5 with TRBJ2-5, with 13 bases lining up with TRBD2. The DNA end is a closer match to TRBJ2-7, so the J assignment may be wrong. Germline CDR1 MNHEY, CDR2 SVGAGI. This CDR3 spans 14 amino acids.

This clone has only one observation. The chain combines TRBV2 with TRBJ1-5, with 7 bases matching TRBD1. CDR1 SNHLY and CDR2 FYNNEI come from the germline V gene. This CDR3 comprises 14 residues. With 7 bases clipped from V and 7 bases from J, the junction kept 10 bases outside the gene matches. Here the CDR3 DNA reads TGTGCCAGCACTGGACAGGATCCGAGACAGCCCCAGCATTTT. This translates into CASTGQDPRQPQHF.

This chain uses TRBV5-4 with TRBJ1-6; the D is unclear. CDR3 length: 15 residues. The germline gives CDR1 SGHNT, CDR2 YYREEE (reference sequence). Deletions cut 6 bases from V and 3 bases from J, with 13 bases between. The CDR3 protein is CASTTRANYNSPLHF. The CDR3 region has the DNA TGTGCCAGCACTACGAGAGCGAACTATAATTCACCCCTCCACTTT.

This clone was seen only a few times. The chain combines TRBV6-2 or TRBV6-3 with TRBJ1-2, with a weak D call TRBD1 (6 bases). CDR3 length: 13 amino acids. With 2 bases removed from V and 3 bases from J, the gap between germline ends came to 7 bases. The germline V gene encodes CDR1 MNHEY and CDR2 SVGEGT. The DNA of the CDR3 is TGTGCCAGCAGTTACGAGGGGGACTATGGCTACACCTTC. The encoded protein is CASSYEGDYGYTF.

This chain connects TRBV6-6 to TRBJ1-2; 8 positions agree with TRBD1. The ends lost 8 bases at V and 3 bases at J; junction bases unmatched: 2. This CDR3 has 12 amino acids. Germline V gives CDR1 MNHNY, CDR2 SVGAGI (reference sequence). As DNA, the CDR3 is TGTGCCAGCCTACAGGGGGACTATGGCTACACCTTC. Its protein is CASLQGDYGYTF.

This chain links TRBV7-3 with TRBJ2-2, with 8 bases identical to TRBD1. Germline CDR1 is SGHTA and CDR2 is FQGTGA. J was trimmed by 6 bases and V by 0 bases; bases with no gene match: 9. CDR3 size: 17 residues. The CDR3 is CASSLTPDRAGSGELFF. CDR3 nucleotide sequence: TGTGCCAGCAGCTTAACCCCGGACAGGGCTGGCTCCGGGGAGCTGTTTTTT.

This chain joins TRBV9 and TRBJ1-6; D might be TRBD1 (6 bases). The germline gives CDR1 SGDLS, CDR2 YYNGEE. CDR3 length: 15 residues. The V gene lost 3 bases and the J gene lost 8 bases, with 15 bases spanning the gap. The CDR3 region has the DNA TGTGCCAGCAGCGAGCGCGGACAGACCCATTCACCCCTCCACTTT. Translated: CASSERGQTHSPLHF.

This chain links TRBV6-5 with TRBJ1-1, with D hard to call. The CDR3 runs to 15 residues. The germline gives CDR1 MNHEY, CDR2 SVGAGI. With 6 bases removed from V and 0 bases from J, the gap between germline ends came to 14 bases. The CDR3 region is CASSSLTFMNTEAFF. The DNA for the CDR3 is TGTGCCAGCAGCTCACTGACATTCATGAACACTGAAGCTTTCTTT.